The 24 T cell receptor beta chains below were found in one sample sequenced in a study of cytomegalovirus exposure and HLA in healthy donors. Primers for the PCR totalled 60 Vbeta and 13 Jbeta. Data came from immunoSEQ multiplex PCR; TCRdb stores just in-frame clones and leaves some out. The sample includes 60,000 or so clones. Sequencing used PBMCs. The receptors were gathered from a young woman in good health and CMV-seronegative.

V gene TRBV29-1 combines with J gene TRBJ2-7; a weak D match, TRBD1 (6 bases). CDR3 size: 13 residues. V was clipped by 1 base and J by 4 bases, with 11 bases between them. Germline V gene lookup returns CDR1 SQVTM and CDR2 ANQGSEA. CDR3: CSVEAGTRYEQYF. In nucleotides, the CDR3 is TGCAGCGTTGAAGCCGGGACACGGTACGAGCAGTACTTC.

The chain has TRBV18 and TRBJ1-6, with TRBD1 as a possible D gene (5 bases). V lost 5 bases, J lost 7 bases, and 15 bases lay in between. The germline V gene encodes CDR1 KGHSH and CDR2 LQKENI. CDR3 length: 15 residues. The CDR3, as DNA: TGTGCCAGCTCATCCGGGGCGCGGGAAAATTCACCCCTCCACTTT. Amino acid sequence: CASSSGARENSPLHF.

The chain links TRBV2 to TRBJ2-3; D gene uncertain. Per the germline V gene, CDR1 is SNHLY and CDR2 is FYNNEI. V was trimmed by 6 bases and J by 2 bases, leaving 6 bases between them. This CDR3 has 12 residues. The CDR3 sequence is CASSYNTDTQYF. The CDR3 DNA sequence: TGTGCCAGCAGCTATAACACAGATACGCAGTATTTT.

The chain couples TRBV18 to TRBJ1-1, with D unresolved. CDR3 length equals 12 residues. CDR1 and CDR2 from the germline V gene are KGHSH and LQKENI. V lost 3 bases to trimming and J lost 8 bases, with 10 bases between them. The DNA of the CDR3 is TGTGCCAGCTCACCCGCGGGCGGGGAAGCTTTCTTT. This translates into CASSPAGGEAFF.

This chain uses TRBV27 with TRBJ2-5; D gene unclear. Germline-derived CDR1 and CDR2 are MNHEY and SMNVEV (reference sequence). The CDR3 extends over 14 amino acids. Trimming shortened V by 2 bases and J by 3 bases, and 10 bases separated the two germline ends. The CDR3 DNA reads as TGTGCCAGCAGTTTAGGCGGAGACGAAGAGACCCAGTACTTC. As protein: CASSLGGDEETQYF.

The chain is built from TRBV10-2 and TRBJ2-3; 7 bases map to TRBD2. Germline assignment: CDR1 WSHSY and CDR2 SAAADI. V lost 5 bases, J lost 4 bases, and 0 bases stayed unmatched. There are 12 residues in the CDR3. The CDR3 sequence: CASSTSADTQYF. CDR3 DNA: TGCGCCAGCAGTACTAGCGCAGATACGCAGTATTTT.

The chain combines TRBV5-6 with TRBJ2-2; 10 bases are shared with TRBD2. Germline CDR1 is SGHDT and CDR2 is YYEEEE. Losses at the gene ends were 0 bases for V and 4 bases for J; bases not matched to a gene: 6. The CDR3 has 17 amino acids. CDR3 coding DNA: TGTGCCAGCAGCTTGGATGCTAGCGGGGGTTTCACCGGGGAGCTGTTTTTT. This encodes CASSLDASGGFTGELFF.

This chain connects TRBV6-1 to TRBJ2-1; 7 nucleotides match TRBD1. CDR1 MNHNS and CDR2 SASEGT come from the germline V gene. V shed 4 bases and J 5 bases; nucleotides not matched to a gene: 17. The CDR3 is 18 residues long. The CDR3 is CASSGGNSNRGSDNEQFF. The CDR3 coding sequence is TGTGCCAGCAGTGGGGGGAATTCGAACAGGGGATCCGACAATGAGCAGTTCTTC.

This chain connects TRBV6-1 to TRBJ1-2; D might be TRBD1 (5 bases). V gave up 2 bases and J gave up 6 bases, with 16 bases separating them. The CDR3 contains 15 residues. Germline V gives CDR1 MNHNS, CDR2 SASEGT. CDR3 sequence (DNA): TGTGCCAGCAGTGAAAGTATGGAAGGGGCGCATGGCTACACCTTC. It yields the protein CASSESMEGAHGYTF.

The chain recombines TRBV15 with TRBJ2-7, with TRBD1 identical over 7 bases. Germline V gene lookup returns CDR1 LNHNV and CDR2 YYDKDF (reference sequence). The CDR3 consists of 12 residues. CDR3 sequence (DNA): TGTGCACCCGGCCCAGGGGGCTACGAGCAGTACTTC. Its protein is CAPGPGGYEQYF.

J is TRBJ1-5 and V is TRBV10-1; 7 bases fit TRBD1. Germline V lookup: CDR1 WNHNN, CDR2 SYGVQD (reference sequence). CDR3 length equals 17 residues. Trimming cost V 8 bases and J 5 bases; bases outside gene matches: 18. The CDR3 is CASVGGGKTGWDQPQHF. The CDR3 bases are TGCGCCAGCGTGGGGGGAGGAAAGACAGGGTGGGATCAGCCCCAGCATTTT.

This chain connects TRBV2 to TRBJ1-4, with 10 bases aligning to TRBD1. The trim removed 3 bases at V and 6 bases at J, leaving 4 bases unmatched. This CDR3 contains 15 residues. Germline assignment: CDR1 SNHLY and CDR2 FYNNEI. This CDR3 reads CASSEPGTGDEKLFF. For the CDR3, the DNA is TGTGCCAGCAGTGAGCCCGGGACAGGGGATGAAAAACTGTTTTTT.

The V gene is TRBV9, the J gene TRBJ2-5, with a weak D call TRBD1 (5 bases). Germline CDR1 and CDR2: SGDLS and YYNGEE. This CDR3 comprises 13 residues. The V end was cut by 0 bases, the J end by 3 bases, with 6 bases between. For the CDR3, the DNA is TGTGCCAGCAGCGTAGCGACAGAAGAGACCCAGTACTTC. It specifies CASSVATEETQYF. Complete variable domain (other parts from reference TRBV9 and TRBJ2-5): DSGVTQTPKHLITATGQRVTLRCSPRSGDLSVYWYQQSLDQGLQFLIQYYNGEERAKGNILERFSAQQFPDLHSELNLSSLELGDSALYFCASSVATEETQYFGPGTRLLVL.

The chain joins TRBV7-9 to TRBJ1-1; 9 bases agree with TRBD1. The CDR3 contains 14 residues. CDR1 and CDR2 (germline): SEHNR, FQNEAQ (reference sequence). V lost 0 bases to trimming and J lost 8 bases; unmatched junction nucleotides: 4. The CDR3 here is CASSLAETGGEAFF. DNA of the CDR3: TGTGCCAGCAGCTTAGCCGAGACAGGGGGGGAAGCTTTCTTT. Looking up the rest from reference TRBV7-9 and TRBJ1-1 gives the full variable domain: DTGVSQNPRHKITKRGQNVTFRCDPISEHNRLYWYRQTLGQGPEFLTYFQNEAQLEKSRLLSDRFSAERPKGSFSTLEIQRTEQGDSAMYLCASSLAETGGEAFFGQGTRLTVV.

The chain is built from TRBV13 and TRBJ2-3, with 8 bases aligning to TRBD2. Per the germline V gene, CDR1 is PRHDT and CDR2 is FYEKMQ (reference sequence). CDR3 length: 16 residues. V was clipped by 0 bases and J by 2 bases; unmatched bases: 4. The DNA for the CDR3 is TGTGCCAGCAGCTTAGGCCTAGCGGGTTTCACAGATACGCAGTATTTT. This codes for CASSLGLAGFTDTQYF. Full variable domain (remainder filled in from reference TRBV13 and TRBJ2-3): AAGVIQSPRHLIKEKRETATLKCYPIPRHDTVYWYQQGPGQDPQFLISFYEKMQSDKGSIPDRFSAQQFSDYHSELNMSSLELGDSALYFCASSLGLAGFTDTQYFGPGTRLTVL.

The V call is TRBV5-1, the J call TRBJ2-7, with D perhaps TRBD1 (6 bases). CDR1 is SGHRS, CDR2 YFSETQ, per germline. The CDR3 has 14 amino acids. V was trimmed by 4 bases and J by 0 bases, leaving 11 bases between them. DNA of the CDR3: TGCGCCAGCAGCGCTGGGGGCAGCTCCTACGAGCAGTACTTC. It yields the protein CASSAGGSSYEQYF.

The chain is built from TRBV29-1 and TRBJ2-7; perhaps TRBD1 as D (5 bases). Trimming took 4 bases from V and 7 from J, leaving 17 bases between them. The CDR3 totals 13 residues. In germline, CDR1 is SQVTM, CDR2 ANQGSEA. CDR3: CSVGSQYQGEQYF. CDR3 in DNA: TGCAGCGTTGGAAGCCAGTATCAGGGAGAGCAGTACTTC.

V gene TRBV4-1 combines with J gene TRBJ1-5; 8 positions match TRBD1. CDR1 is MGHRA, CDR2 YSYEKL, per germline. This CDR3 has 18 amino acids. Unmatched junction bases numbered 20, after V lost 8 bases and J lost 5 bases. The CDR3 sequence is CASGYILSGQGQDQPQHF. The CDR3 DNA reads as TGCGCCAGCGGGTATATCTTATCCGGACAGGGCCAAGATCAGCCCCAGCATTTT.

The rearrangement joins TRBV7-3 to TRBJ2-1; 7 nucleotides agree with TRBD2. This CDR3 is 14 amino acids long. J was trimmed by 9 bases and V by 5 bases; bases with no gene match: 10. Germline V lookup: CDR1 SGHTA, CDR2 FQGTGA. The CDR3 DNA follows: TGTGCCAGCAGCCCCGCCGGACTAGAGGGTGAGCAGTTCTTC. It translates to CASSPAGLEGEQFF.

In nucleotides, the CDR3 is TGTGCCAGCAGCTTTGGAATGGGGCCCGATAATTCACCCCTCCACTTT. Encoded protein: CASSFGMGPDNSPLHF. The V call is TRBV7-9, the J call TRBJ1-6, with D tentatively TRBD1 (5 bases). The V gene's germline CDR1 is SEHNR and CDR2 FQNEAQ (reference sequence). The V and J ends lost 3 bases and 5 bases respectively, with 14 bases between them. The length of the CDR3 is 16 residues. Combining the CDR3 with reference TRBV7-9 and TRBJ1-6 gives the whole variable domain DTGVSQNPRHKITKRGQNVTFRCDPISEHNRLYWYRQTLGQGPEFLTYFQNEAQLEKSRLLSDRFSAERPKGSFSTLEIQRTEQGDSAMYLCASSFGMGPDNSPLHFGNGTRLTVT.

The chain couples TRBV5-1 to TRBJ2-2; D possibly corresponds to TRBD2 (6 bases). V gave up 6 bases and J gave up 6 bases, with 15 bases separating them. CDR1 and CDR2 from the germline V gene are SGHRS and YFSETQ. The CDR3 has 14 amino acids. In DNA form, the CDR3 reads TGCGCCAGCAAGGCAACGGCGGGATCCGGGGAGCTGTTTTTT. This sequence encodes CASKATAGSGELFF.

The gene calls are TRBV2 and TRBJ1-2, with D maybe TRBD1 (6 bases). Germline CDR1 reads SNHLY; CDR2 reads FYNNEI. The CDR3 length is 15 residues. Trimming removed 4 bases at V and 4 bases at J, with 16 bases between. Here the CDR3 DNA reads TGTGCCAGCAGTGCCACAGGGCGTATTGGCTATGGCTACACCTTC. Amino acid sequence: CASSATGRIGYGYTF.

This chain uses TRBV2 with TRBJ1-6, with 8 bases fitting TRBD1. Germline lookup yields CDR1 SNHLY and CDR2 FYNNEI. After removal of 8 bases from V and 9 bases from J, the junction contained 12 bases not matched to a gene. The CDR3 spans 15 residues. As DNA, the CDR3 is TGTGCCAGCGCGACCTCAGGGGGCGACGGTTCACCCCTCCACTTT. Its protein product is CASATSGGDGSPLHF.

This chain joins TRBV18 and TRBJ1-1; the D gene is possibly TRBD1 (5 bases). Germline V gene lookup returns CDR1 KGHSH and CDR2 LQKENI. This CDR3 comprises 15 residues. The V end lost 0 bases, the J end lost 10 bases, and 18 bases lay between the germline ends. CDR3 sequence: CASSPPSVQGSGAFF. The CDR3, as DNA: TGTGCCAGCTCACCACCGAGCGTCCAGGGAAGTGGAGCTTTCTTT.